The entry that follows covers one T cell receptor (beta chain) sequence. This sample is part of a study of identifying expanded T cells in peripheral blood. TCRdb's table, derived via immunoSEQ multiplex PCR, lists solely in-frame clones and lacks some. The sample has tens of thousands of clones; about nine tenths are singletons. CDR3 length: 14 amino acids. Germline values: CDR1 SGHRS, CDR2 YFSETQ. The V and J ends lost 0 bases and 4 bases respectively, with 7 bases between them. J is TRBJ2-2 and V is TRBV5-1; tentative D call: TRBD1 (6 bases). The specimen was blood. This receptor was obtained from a person between 18 and 75 years old in good health. Here the CDR3 reads CASSLGTVTGELFF. The CDR3 region has the DNA TGCGCCAGCAGCTTGGGGACAGTCACCGGGGAGCTGTTTTTT.